These 29 T cell receptor beta chains were all obtained from the same sample, sequenced in a study of OX40 agonist ivuxolimab in advanced cancers. Only in-frame clones appear in the TCRdb table, and some are missing; sequencing was by immunoSEQ multiplex PCR. In the table there are 100,000 to 120,000 clones, less than 95% of which are singletons. The sequencing used CD4+ or CD8+ T cells sorted from blood, collected in a trial of the OX40 agonist ivuxolimab. These receptors originate from an adult with an advanced solid tumor such as melanoma, head and neck, liver or kidney cancer.

The chain recombines TRBV4-1 with TRBJ2-1; 8 nucleotides line up with TRBD2. V lost 1 base to trimming and J lost 2 bases; unmatched junction nucleotides: 7. The CDR3 length is 17 residues. Per the germline V gene, CDR1 is MGHRA and CDR2 is YSYEKL. The CDR3 sequence: CASSQVMSGSPYNEQFF. In DNA form, the CDR3 reads TGCGCCAGCAGCCAAGTAATGAGCGGGAGTCCCTACAATGAGCAGTTCTTC.

The J gene is TRBJ2-3, the V gene TRBV19, with D hard to call. This CDR3 is 15 amino acids long. V was cut by 7 bases and J by 0 bases, with 14 bases left in between. CDR1 and CDR2 (germline): LNHDA, SQIVND (reference sequence). This chain's CDR3 is CASTPGSTSTDTQYF. The CDR3 DNA is TGTGCCAGTACCCCAGGTTCAACTAGCACAGATACGCAGTATTTT.

V usage is TRBV11-3 and J usage is TRBJ2-3, with D uncertain. The CDR3 runs 12 residues. The germline V gene has CDR1 SGHNT and CDR2 YENEEA. V lost 1 base and J lost 6, with 5 bases in between. Here the CDR3 DNA reads TGTGCCAGCAGCTTAGTCACTGATACGCAGTATTTT. Translating it yields CASSLVTDTQYF.

J is TRBJ2-7 and V is TRBV4-2, with 13 bases aligning to TRBD2. The CDR3 sequence is 16 residues long. V was pared by 2 bases and J by 6 bases, with 7 bases of the junction left unmatched. CDR1 and CDR2 (germline): LGHNA, YNFKEQ. The CDR3 region has the DNA TGTGCCAGCAGCCAAAGCACCGGGACTAGCGGGGTCGAGCAGTACTTC. Translating it yields CASSQSTGTSGVEQYF.

V is TRBV5-1 and J is TRBJ2-2, with 10 positions matching TRBD2. Germline loops: CDR1 SGHRS, CDR2 YFSETQ. The CDR3 runs to 18 residues. Germline trimming cut 0 bases from V and 7 bases from J; bases unmatched to any gene: 12. The CDR3 is CASSLAGSSGSGGGELFF. In DNA, the CDR3 is TGCGCCAGCAGCTTGGCGGGTTCTAGCGGGAGCGGTGGCGGGGAGCTGTTTTTT.

The chain combines TRBV6-6 with TRBJ2-7, with unresolved D. Trimming cost V 2 bases and J 2 bases, with 10 bases left between them. CDR1 is MNHNY, CDR2 SVGAGI, per germline (reference sequence). The CDR3 is made up of 14 amino acids. CDR3 protein: CASSYGERTYEQYF. The CDR3 DNA sequence: TGTGCCAGCAGTTACGGGGAAAGGACCTACGAGCAGTACTTC.

This chain links TRBV7-9 with TRBJ2-2; D unclear. The germline V gene has CDR1 SEHNR and CDR2 FQNEAQ (reference sequence). The CDR3 has 13 residues. Trimming left V 5 bases short and J 5 bases short, with 9 bases between. In DNA form, the CDR3 reads TGTGCCAGCAGCACGTGGGTAACCGGGGAGCTGTTTTTT. This translates into CASSTWVTGELFF.

In this sample, this clone turned up once. This chain connects TRBV6-6 to TRBJ2-7, with 8 positions matching TRBD1. The CDR3 totals 14 residues. Looked up from germline, CDR1 is MNHNY and CDR2 is SVGAGI (reference sequence). Trimming took 6 bases from V and 6 from J; bases not matched to a gene: 10. The CDR3 sequence is CASSRDRGRVEQYF. The CDR3 DNA reads TGTGCCAGCAGCCGTGACAGGGGTCGGGTCGAGCAGTACTTC.

The CDR3 DNA is TGTGCCAGCAGAACCGACAGGGAGTACGGCTACACCTTC. It codes for CASRTDREYGYTF. This chain connects TRBV6-6 to TRBJ1-2; 7 positions agree with TRBD1. Unmatched junction bases numbered 9, after V lost 6 bases and J lost 8 bases. This CDR3 has 13 amino acids. Germline V gene data show CDR1 as MNHNY and CDR2 as SVGAGI (reference sequence).

The V call is TRBV5-6, the J call TRBJ2-7; D not resolved. The V end lost 5 bases, the J end lost 2 bases, and 8 bases lay between the germline ends. The CDR3 is 12 amino acids. The germline CDR1 and CDR2 sequences are SGHDT and YYEEEE. DNA of the CDR3: TGTGCCAGCAGTCTGACCACCTACGAGCAGTACTTC. It specifies CASSLTTYEQYF.

The CDR3 region has the DNA TGTGCCAGCATCCGACAGGGGGACAATGAGCAGTTCTTC. It translates to CASIRQGDNEQFF. The gene calls are TRBV5-4 and TRBJ2-1; 9 bases fit TRBD1. The CDR3 has 13 amino acids. CDR1 is SGHNT, CDR2 YYREEE, per germline (reference sequence). Trimming removed 6 bases from V and 5 bases from J; junction bases left unmatched: 3.

This clone was detected only a few times. The chain recombines TRBV6-1 with TRBJ2-3, with D tentatively TRBD2 (5 bases). This CDR3 contains 14 residues. V lost 9 bases and J lost 0, with 13 bases in between. Germline V gene data show CDR1 as MNHNS and CDR2 as SASEGT. In DNA form, the CDR3 reads TGTGCCAGTGACGGAGGACGTAGCACAGATACGCAGTATTTT. As protein: CASDGGRSTDTQYF.

V and J are TRBV5-1 and TRBJ2-7; 9 nucleotides line up with TRBD1. The ends lost 0 bases at V and 3 bases at J; junction bases unmatched: 7. There are 16 residues in the CDR3. The V gene's germline CDR1 is SGHRS and CDR2 YFSETQ. CDR3 in amino acids: CASSLEGTGMGYEQYF. The DNA for the CDR3 is TGCGCCAGCAGCTTGGAGGGGACAGGGATGGGCTACGAGCAGTACTTC.

About this clone: In the same sample, other DNA sequences code for this CDR3. The V call is TRBV5-1, the J call TRBJ2-5; D call uncertain. The CDR3 extends over 11 amino acids. V was pared by 4 bases and J by 1 base, with 2 bases between. CDR1 and CDR2 from the germline V gene are SGHRS and YFSETQ. DNA for the CDR3: TGCGCCAGCAGCGTCCAAGAGACCCAGTACTTC. Protein product: CASSVQETQYF.

J is TRBJ1-4 and V is TRBV9, with 7 bases that match TRBD1. Germline assignment: CDR1 SGDLS and CDR2 YYNGEE. The CDR3 extends over 14 amino acids. V gave up 3 bases and J gave up 7 bases; unmatched junction bases: 6. This chain's CDR3 is CASSDEGAGEKLFF. CDR3 DNA: TGTGCCAGCAGCGATGAGGGGGCTGGTGAAAAACTGTTTTTT.

The rearrangement links TRBV6-1 to TRBJ1-5; 10 bases align to TRBD1. The CDR3 is 15 amino acids. V shed 5 bases, J shed 5 bases, and the junction held 6 bases outside the gene matches. The V gene's germline CDR1 is MNHNS and CDR2 SASEGT. The CDR3: CASSLDRGIHQPQHF. DNA of the CDR3: TGTGCCAGCAGTTTGGACAGGGGGATTCATCAGCCCCAGCATTTT.

Note on this clone: This CDR3 is also generated by other DNA sequences in the sample. The chain couples TRBV5-1 to TRBJ2-3, with 10 bases fitting TRBD1. Per germline, CDR1 SGHRS and CDR2 YFSETQ. V was clipped by 7 bases and J by 2 bases; unmatched bases: 7. The CDR3 runs 15 residues. This CDR3 is CASLPGQGTTDTQYF. The CDR3 region has the DNA TGCGCCAGCCTGCCGGGACAGGGGACCACAGATACGCAGTATTTT.

This rearrangement joins TRBV9 to TRBJ2-3; 10 bases agree with TRBD2. Trimming removed 0 bases from V and 4 bases from J; junction bases left unmatched: 5. The germline V gene encodes CDR1 SGDLS and CDR2 YYNGEE. The CDR3 contains 16 residues. CDR3 sequence reads: CASSVEAGGPADTQYF. Here the CDR3 DNA reads TGTGCCAGCAGCGTAGAAGCGGGAGGGCCCGCAGATACGCAGTATTTT.

The V call is TRBV30, the J call TRBJ1-2, with D unresolved. Germline-derived CDR1 and CDR2 are GTSNPN and SVGIG (reference sequence). V lost 1 base and J lost 7, with 4 bases in between. This CDR3 has 10 amino acids. The CDR3 sequence: CAWSGSGYTF. The CDR3 DNA sequence: TGTGCCTGGAGTGGGAGTGGCTACACCTTC.

The chain couples TRBV28 to TRBJ2-7, with TRBD1 matching over 11 bases. The J segment lost 3 bases and the V segment lost 1 base, leaving 2 bases of the junction unmatched. Germline V lookup: CDR1 MDHEN, CDR2 SYDVKM. The CDR3 totals 15 residues. CDR3 DNA sequence: TGTGCCAGCAGTTTATCGGGGACAGGGGGCTACGAGCAGTACTTC. Translated, it gives CASSLSGTGGYEQYF.

In this sample, this clone turned up once. This rearrangement joins TRBV7-8 to TRBJ2-5; 7 bases align to TRBD1. Germline V gene data show CDR1 as SGHVS and CDR2 as FQNEAQ. The CDR3 runs 14 residues. V was pared by 5 bases and J by 4 bases, with 7 bases of the junction left unmatched. The CDR3 loop reads CASSATTGVETQYF. In DNA, the CDR3 is TGTGCCAGCAGCGCGACCACAGGGGTAGAGACCCAGTACTTC. The variable domain in full, completed from reference TRBV7-8 and TRBJ2-5, reads GAGVSQSPRYKVAKRGQDVALRCDPISGHVSLFWYQQALGQGPEFLTYFQNEAQLDKSGLPSDRFFAERPEGSVSTLKIQRTQQEDSAVYLCASSATTGVETQYFGPGTRLLVL.

This clone was recorded only once. Here the CDR3 DNA reads TGTGCCAGCAGTGAAGCGCTTGGGCAGAGGACTTATTATGGCTACACCTTC. Encoded protein: CASSEALGQRTYYGYTF. J is TRBJ1-2 and V is TRBV6-1, with no clear D. The V end lost 0 bases, the J end lost 5 bases, and 19 bases lay between the germline ends. Germline V CDR1 and CDR2: MNHNS, SASEGT. The CDR3 contains 17 residues.

The chain couples TRBV5-8 to TRBJ1-2; tentatively, D is TRBD1 (5 bases). The CDR3 covers 15 residues. Germline V gene data show CDR1 as SGHTS and CDR2 as YDEGEE. V shed 3 bases and J shed 2 bases, with 14 bases lying between them. The CDR3 loop reads CASSYTGGGNYGYTF. In nucleotides, the CDR3 is TGTGCCAGCAGCTATACGGGCGGGGGAAACTATGGCTACACCTTC.

The chain is built from TRBV4-1 and TRBJ2-5; D is possibly TRBD1 or TRBD2 (6 bases each). Trimming cost V 0 bases and J 5 bases, with 13 bases left between them. Germline V gene data show CDR1 as MGHRA and CDR2 as YSYEKL. The CDR3 contains 15 residues. In DNA, the CDR3 is TGCGCCAGCAGCCAAGAGTACGGGGGCTTGGAGACCCAGTACTTC. This translates into CASSQEYGGLETQYF.

The V and J genes are TRBV18 and TRBJ1-3, with unresolved D. Per germline, CDR1 KGHSH and CDR2 LQKENI. The V and J ends lost 2 bases and 0 bases respectively, with 11 bases between them. This CDR3 region has 16 residues. The CDR3 nucleotides read TGTGCCAGCTCACCAATCACAGTCCGCTCTGGAAACACCATATATTTT. Translating it yields CASSPITVRSGNTIYF.

In its sample, this clone was seen once. V and J are TRBV6-5 and TRBJ1-5; D unclear. CDR1 and CDR2 from the germline V gene are MNHEY and SVGAGI. V lost 6 bases to trimming and J lost 3 bases, with 15 bases between them. This CDR3 has 15 residues. DNA for the CDR3: TGTGCCAGCAGCCCCGTCGGACGGGACAATCAGCCCCAGCATTTT. Translating gives CASSPVGRDNQPQHF.

The rearrangement links TRBV30 to TRBJ1-2, with 9 bases identical to TRBD1. V dropped 2 bases and J dropped 5; count of bases not matched to a gene: 3. Germline V gene data show CDR1 as GTSNPN and CDR2 as SVGIG (reference sequence). The CDR3 length is 13 residues. Here the CDR3 reads CAWSTGQGYGYTF. The DNA for the CDR3 is TGTGCCTGGAGTACCGGACAGGGGTATGGCTACACCTTC.

The rearrangement links TRBV20-1 to TRBJ2-1, with D perhaps TRBD2 (5 bases). The CDR3 loop spans 10 amino acids. Trimming pared 7 bases from V and 7 bases from J, leaving 8 bases between. CDR1 DFQATT and CDR2 SNEGSKA come from the germline V gene (reference sequence). As DNA, the CDR3 is TGCAGTGTGTGGAGGAATGAGCAGTTCTTC. This codes for CSVWRNEQFF.

The genes are TRBV6-5 and TRBJ1-6; D is unclear. The CDR3 is made up of 15 amino acids. V lost 0 bases and J 6 bases, leaving 9 bases between the germline ends. CDR1 and CDR2 (germline): MNHEY, SVGAGI. Here the CDR3 reads CASSYSITSNSPLHF. The DNA for the CDR3 is TGTGCCAGCAGTTACTCGATTACCTCTAATTCACCCCTCCACTTT.